These 3 T cell receptor beta chains came from one sample sequenced in a study of blood T cell repertoires in COVID-19. Some clones are missing from TCRdb's copy, which holds only in-frame ones; the method was immunoSEQ multiplex PCR. The table records around 180,000 clones, 60% to 85% of them present only once. The specimen was peripheral blood. The origin of the receptors is a man between 60 and 70 years old with active or convalescent COVID-19.

The chain combines TRBV4-3 with TRBJ2-3; unclear D gene. Germline-derived CDR1 and CDR2 are LGHNA and YSLEER. Trimming left V 1 base short and J 3 bases short, with 8 bases between. The CDR3 is 14 residues long. The CDR3 here is CASSQAIVTDTQYF. Here the CDR3 DNA reads TGCGCCAGCAGCCAAGCAATTGTTACAGATACGCAGTATTTT.

This chain joins TRBV28 and TRBJ1-2; D is perhaps TRBD1 (6 bases). Trimming took 3 bases from V and 8 from J, leaving 13 bases between them. CDR3 size: 13 residues. Germline values: CDR1 MDHEN, CDR2 SYDVKM. The DNA for the CDR3 is TGTGCCAGCAGTTTTCGGGGGGCTCGGGGCTACACCTTC. This translates into CASSFRGARGYTF.

Note on this clone: Germline is not matched at one junction end, which may reflect a read error. The J gene is TRBJ1-2, the V gene TRBV28, with TRBD1 matching over 8 bases. The CDR3 sequence is 12 residues long. CDR1 and CDR2 (germline): MDHEN, SYDVKM. CDR3 in amino acids: CASRRLDRVISF. CDR3 sequence (DNA): TGTGCCAGCAGGAGATTGGACAGGGTTATCTCCTTC.